This T cell receptor beta chain is from a study of radiotherapy plus CTLA-4 blockade in lung cancer. The repertoire was sequenced with immunoSEQ multiplex PCR; TCRdb's copy has only in-frame clones and lacks some. Here the sample spans around 56,000 clones, around 85% being singletons. Germline trimming cut 3 bases from V and 3 bases from J; bases unmatched to any gene: 6. The length of the CDR3 is 15 residues. CDR1 and CDR2 (germline): SQVTM, ANQGSEA. This sequence originates from a human donor with non-small cell lung cancer who had a complete response to radiotherapy plus ipilimumab. The material sequenced was peripheral blood, taken from a patient treated with radiotherapy plus ipilimumab. The chain couples TRBV29-1 to TRBJ2-3; 10 bases are a match to TRBD1. CDR3 protein: CSVDSGTGATDTQYF. In nucleotides, the CDR3 is TGCAGCGTTGATTCCGGGACAGGGGCGACAGATACGCAGTATTTT.